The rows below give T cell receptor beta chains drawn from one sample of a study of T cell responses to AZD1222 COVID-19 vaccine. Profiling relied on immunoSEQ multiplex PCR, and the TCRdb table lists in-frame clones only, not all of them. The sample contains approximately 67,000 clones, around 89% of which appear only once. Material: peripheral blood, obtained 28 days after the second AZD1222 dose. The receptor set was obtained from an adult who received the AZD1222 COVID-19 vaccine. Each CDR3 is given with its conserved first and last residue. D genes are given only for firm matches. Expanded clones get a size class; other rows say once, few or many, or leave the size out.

CDR3 DNA: TGTGCCAGCAGTCGGGGATACTCCTACGAGCAGTACTTC; CDR3 protein: CASSRGYSYEQYF; clone size: once; V gene: TRBV28; D gene: .; J gene: TRBJ2-7
CDR3 DNA: TGTGCCAGCAGCTTAGTTACAGGGGCGGCTACGGCTTTCTTT; CDR3 protein: CASSLVTGAATAFF; clone size: .; V gene: TRBV7-9; D gene: TRBD1; J gene: TRBJ1-1
CDR3 DNA: TGTGCCAGCAGCTTATTGGGCGGAAGCCAAGAGACCCAGTACTTC; CDR3 protein: CASSLLGGSQETQYF; clone size: once; V gene: TRBV7-2; D gene: .; J gene: TRBJ2-5
CDR3 DNA: TGTGCCAGCAGTTTAGCTAGCGAGACCGGGGAGCTGTTTTTT; CDR3 protein: CASSLASETGELFF; clone size: .; V gene: TRBV28; D gene: .; J gene: TRBJ2-2
CDR3 DNA: TGTGCCAGCAGTTTTACAGCCGACTCCTACAATGAGCAGTTCTTC; CDR3 protein: CASSFTADSYNEQFF; clone size: few; V gene: TRBV27; D gene: .; J gene: TRBJ2-1
CDR3 DNA: TGTGCCAGCAGTAGCCCAGCGTCAGATACGCAGTATTTT; CDR3 protein: CASSSPASDTQYF; clone size: .; V gene: TRBV12-3/TRBV12-4; D gene: .; J gene: TRBJ2-3
CDR3 DNA: TGTGCCAGCAGCTTAGTGGGGAGGGCCTCATACGAGCAGTACTTC; CDR3 protein: CASSLVGRASYEQYF; clone size: .; V gene: TRBV11-3; D gene: TRBD2; J gene: TRBJ2-7
CDR3 DNA: TGCGCCAGCAGTGAGGCAACGCAGTGGAGCAGGTCGGATGAGCAGTTCTTC; CDR3 protein: CASSEATQWSRSDEQFF; clone size: .; V gene: TRBV10-1; D gene: .; J gene: TRBJ2-1
CDR3 DNA: TGTGCCAGCAGCGCACGTGGGGGAAACACAGATACGCAGTATTTT; CDR3 protein: CASSARGGNTDTQYF; clone size: .; V gene: TRBV9; D gene: .; J gene: TRBJ2-3
CDR3 DNA: TGTGCCAGCAGTTTCAGGGAAGGCACTGAAGCTTTCTTT; CDR3 protein: CASSFREGTEAFF; clone size: .; V gene: TRBV12-3/TRBV12-4; D gene: .; J gene: TRBJ1-1
CDR3 DNA: TGTGCCAGCAGGGGAACATTCAGAATAAATGAAAAACTGTTTTTT; CDR3 protein: CASRGTFRINEKLFF; clone size: .; V gene: TRBV2; D gene: .; J gene: TRBJ1-4
CDR3 DNA: TGTGCCAGCAGCCAAGGGGTGGGAGCTTTCTTT; CDR3 protein: CASSQGVGAFF; clone size: .; V gene: TRBV3-1/TRBV3-2; D gene: .; J gene: TRBJ1-1
CDR3 DNA: TGCAGCGTACCTACTAGGTTAGAGACCCAGTACTTC; CDR3 protein: CSVPTRLETQYF; clone size: .; V gene: TRBV29-1; D gene: .; J gene: TRBJ2-5
CDR3 DNA: TGTGCCAGCTCCACAAGGGGAGGATACGAGCAGTACTTC; CDR3 protein: CASSTRGGYEQYF; clone size: .; V gene: TRBV12-3/TRBV12-4; D gene: .; J gene: TRBJ2-7
CDR3 DNA: TGTGCCAGCAGCTTAACCTGGGACAGGGGGTTCAACGAGCAGTACTTC; CDR3 protein: CASSLTWDRGFNEQYF; clone size: .; V gene: TRBV11-1; D gene: TRBD1; J gene: TRBJ2-7
CDR3 DNA: TGTGCCAGCCGGACAGGGCTAGGAACGGAGTACTTC; CDR3 protein: CASRTGLGTEYF; clone size: .; V gene: TRBV2; D gene: TRBD1; J gene: TRBJ2-7
CDR3 DNA: TGCGCCAGCAGCGCCGACAGCGCCGGGGAGCTGTTTTTT; CDR3 protein: CASSADSAGELFF; clone size: .; V gene: TRBV5-1; D gene: .; J gene: TRBJ2-2
CDR3 DNA: TGTGCCACTCGGGACAGCTATGGCTACACCTTC; CDR3 protein: CATRDSYGYTF; clone size: .; V gene: TRBV6-4; D gene: TRBD1; J gene: TRBJ1-2
CDR3 DNA: TGTGCCAGTAGTCTTGGGACTTTCGCCCTCCACTTT; CDR3 protein: CASSLGTFALHF; clone size: .; V gene: TRBV19; D gene: .; J gene: TRBJ1-6
CDR3 DNA: TGTGCCTGGAGTGTAGGCCAGGAGAATGAAAAACTGTTTTTT; CDR3 protein: CAWSVGQENEKLFF; clone size: .; V gene: TRBV30; D gene: .; J gene: TRBJ1-4
CDR3 DNA: TGTGCCAGCACTCTTACTCAAAACTATGGCTACACCTTC; CDR3 protein: CASTLTQNYGYTF; clone size: .; V gene: TRBV5-6; D gene: .; J gene: TRBJ1-2
CDR3 DNA: TGTGCCAGCAGCTTAGGGGCGGATCAGTACAATGAGCAGTTCTTC; CDR3 protein: CASSLGADQYNEQFF; clone size: .; V gene: TRBV11-2; D gene: .; J gene: TRBJ2-1
CDR3 DNA: TGTGCCAGTAGTATCGCGGGGGGGGCCAACTCTGGGGCCAACGTCCTGACTTTC; CDR3 protein: CASSIAGGANSGANVLTF; clone size: .; V gene: TRBV19; D gene: TRBD2; J gene: TRBJ2-6
CDR3 DNA: TGTGCCAGCAGCGTAGTACAGGGGTACAACACTGAAGCTTTCTTT; CDR3 protein: CASSVVQGYNTEAFF; clone size: .; V gene: TRBV9; D gene: TRBD1; J gene: TRBJ1-1
CDR3 DNA: TGTGCCACTCTTATAGGGGGTAAAATCGACGAGCAGTACTTC; CDR3 protein: CATLIGGKIDEQYF; clone size: .; V gene: TRBV15; D gene: .; J gene: TRBJ2-7
CDR3 DNA: TGCGCCAGCAGCCCCGTTGACAGTCCCCTCTATGGCTACACCTTC; CDR3 protein: CASSPVDSPLYGYTF; clone size: .; V gene: TRBV4-3; D gene: .; J gene: TRBJ1-2
CDR3 DNA: TGTGCCAGCTCAGCAGGGGCGGTTGAAGCTTTCTTT; CDR3 protein: CASSAGAVEAFF; clone size: many; V gene: TRBV18; D gene: .; J gene: TRBJ1-1
CDR3 DNA: TGTGCCAGCAGCCGGTTCCTTACTGAAGCTTTCTTT; CDR3 protein: CASSRFLTEAFF; clone size: few; V gene: TRBV12-3/TRBV12-4; D gene: .; J gene: TRBJ1-1
CDR3 DNA: TGCAGCGCCCTCACCGGGACTAGCAACGAGCAGTACTTC; CDR3 protein: CSALTGTSNEQYF; clone size: few; V gene: TRBV29-1; D gene: TRBD2; J gene: TRBJ2-7
CDR3 DNA: TGTGCCAGCAGCTCCGGACCGGACATGAACACTGAAGCTTTCTTT; CDR3 protein: CASSSGPDMNTEAFF; clone size: .; V gene: TRBV11-2; D gene: .; J gene: TRBJ1-1
CDR3 DNA: TGTGCCAGCAGTCGGCAGGGCGCTGTCAATGAGCAGTTCTTC; CDR3 protein: CASSRQGAVNEQFF; clone size: .; V gene: TRBV25-1; D gene: .; J gene: TRBJ2-1
CDR3 DNA: TGTGCCAGCAGTTCGTACAAATTCAATGAGCAGTTCTTC; CDR3 protein: CASSSYKFNEQFF; clone size: .; V gene: TRBV28; D gene: .; J gene: TRBJ2-1
CDR3 DNA: TGTGCCAGTAGTACCCCCTTTGGGGGAACAAGCGAGCAGTACTTC; CDR3 protein: CASSTPFGGTSEQYF; clone size: .; V gene: TRBV19; D gene: .; J gene: TRBJ2-7
CDR3 DNA: TGCGCCAGCAGCCACAGAGAGACGACGGATTCCTACGAGCAGTACTTC; CDR3 protein: CASSHRETTDSYEQYF; clone size: .; V gene: TRBV4-1; D gene: .; J gene: TRBJ2-7
CDR3 DNA: TGCGCCAGCAGCCCCCGGGTCGGCGATGGGGATTCACCCCTCCACTTT; CDR3 protein: CASSPRVGDGDSPLHF; clone size: .; V gene: TRBV5-1; D gene: .; J gene: TRBJ1-6
CDR3 DNA: TGTGCCAGCAGCTGGGGACTAGCGGGAGTGGGTGAGCAGTTCTTC; CDR3 protein: CASSWGLAGVGEQFF; clone size: few; V gene: TRBV11-1; D gene: TRBD2; J gene: TRBJ2-1
CDR3 DNA: TGTGCCAGCAGTTTCGACAGGGTGGGGACCGGGGAGCTGTTTTTT; CDR3 protein: CASSFDRVGTGELFF; clone size: .; V gene: TRBV27; D gene: TRBD1; J gene: TRBJ2-2
CDR3 DNA: TGTGCCAGCAGCTTAGGGGCAGGGGGATTCTCTGGGGCCAACGTCCTGACTTTC; CDR3 protein: CASSLGAGGFSGANVLTF; clone size: .; V gene: TRBV25-1; D gene: TRBD1; J gene: TRBJ2-6
CDR3 DNA: TGTGCCAGCAGTTTATTCCGGGACAGCTTCAACGAGCAGTACTTC; CDR3 protein: CASSLFRDSFNEQYF; clone size: .; V gene: TRBV28; D gene: TRBD1; J gene: TRBJ2-7
CDR3 DNA: TGTGCCAGCTCACAGGGTAGCAATCAGCCCCAGCATTTT; CDR3 protein: CASSQGSNQPQHF; clone size: .; V gene: TRBV18; D gene: .; J gene: TRBJ1-5
CDR3 DNA: TGTGCCAGCATAGCCAACACTGAAGCTTTCTTT; CDR3 protein: CASIANTEAFF; clone size: .; V gene: TRBV28; D gene: .; J gene: TRBJ1-1
CDR3 DNA: TGTGCCAGCAGCTTGGTCCGGAATAATTCACCCCTCCACTTT; CDR3 protein: CASSLVRNNSPLHF; clone size: .; V gene: TRBV5-6; D gene: .; J gene: TRBJ1-6
CDR3 DNA: TGTGCCAGCAGATTTTTTGTTGGACAAGCGGTGAACACTGAAGCTTTCTTT; CDR3 protein: CASRFFVGQAVNTEAFF; clone size: once; V gene: TRBV11-2; D gene: .; J gene: TRBJ1-1
CDR3 DNA: TGCAGCGTTGGCAGGGTCGACGGCTACACCTTC; CDR3 protein: CSVGRVDGYTF; clone size: .; V gene: TRBV29-1; D gene: .; J gene: TRBJ1-2
CDR3 DNA: TGTGCCAGCAGGACCGGGGCTACTGGAAACACCATATATTTT; CDR3 protein: CASRTGATGNTIYF; clone size: once; V gene: TRBV28; D gene: .; J gene: TRBJ1-3
CDR3 DNA: TGTGCCACCCGACGGGTTGGGGATGAGCAGTTCTTC; CDR3 protein: CATRRVGDEQFF; clone size: few; V gene: TRBV27; D gene: .; J gene: TRBJ2-1
CDR3 DNA: TGTGCCAGTACTTCAGCGGGGGCCGAACAAGAGACCCAGTACTTC; CDR3 protein: CASTSAGAEQETQYF; clone size: .; V gene: TRBV19; D gene: TRBD2; J gene: TRBJ2-5
CDR3 DNA: TGCGCCACCAAGGGGAGTGGGTTCACTGAAGCTTTCTTT; CDR3 protein: CATKGSGFTEAFF; clone size: .; V gene: TRBV5-1; D gene: .; J gene: TRBJ1-1
CDR3 DNA: TGCAGCATACGGACAGCCGAAGCTTTCTTT; CDR3 protein: CSIRTAEAFF; clone size: .; V gene: TRBV29-1; D gene: .; J gene: TRBJ1-1
CDR3 DNA: TGTGCCATCACCCTCGACAGGTACTCTGGAAACACCATATATTTT; CDR3 protein: CAITLDRYSGNTIYF; clone size: once; V gene: TRBV10-3; D gene: .; J gene: TRBJ1-3
CDR3 DNA: TGTGCCAGCAGCCCGGGGACGGTGAATTCACCCCTCCACTTT; CDR3 protein: CASSPGTVNSPLHF; clone size: .; V gene: TRBV11-3; D gene: .; J gene: TRBJ1-6